The 8 T cell receptor beta chains below were found in one sample sequenced in a study of glioma-infiltrating T cells after dendritic cell vaccination. Generated by immunoSEQ multiplex PCR, the TCRdb table keeps only in-frame clones and is missing some. The data show more than 100,000 clones, roughly 80% seen once. The sequencing used blood, collected before dendritic cell vaccination. Every receptor here comes from a human donor with glioblastoma.

This chain joins TRBV30 and TRBJ2-7, with 14 nucleotides matching TRBD2. This CDR3 comprises 19 residues. Germline values: CDR1 GTSNPN, CDR2 SVGIG (reference sequence). V was clipped by 3 bases and J by 4 bases; unmatched bases: 17. This CDR3 reads CAWRSYRGLAGDPLYEQYF. The DNA for the CDR3 is TGTGCCTGGAGGTCGTACAGGGGACTAGCGGGGGACCCTTTATACGAGCAGTACTTC.

This chain joins TRBV10-3 and TRBJ2-1; 8 nucleotides match TRBD2. The J segment lost 1 base and the V segment lost 9 bases, leaving 14 bases of the junction unmatched. CDR3 length: 17 amino acids. Germline CDR1 reads ENHRY; CDR2 reads SYGVKD. The CDR3 here is CAMGERAGGLSYNEQFF. The CDR3 coding sequence is TGTGCCATGGGTGAGAGGGCGGGGGGCCTATCCTACAATGAGCAGTTCTTC.

The chain's CDR3 is CASSESGGAYNEQFF. The CDR3 region has the DNA TGTGCCAGCAGCGAAAGCGGGGGGGCCTACAATGAGCAGTTCTTC. This chain uses TRBV7-3 with TRBJ2-1, with 10 bases aligning to TRBD2. CDR3 size: 15 residues. Germline CDR1 and CDR2: SGHTA and FQGTGA. Losses at the gene ends were 5 bases for V and 2 bases for J; bases not matched to a gene: 3.

The chain recombines TRBV6-1 with TRBJ2-7; D not resolved. The CDR3 totals 13 residues. The V gene lost 5 bases and the J gene lost 3 bases, with 11 bases spanning the gap. Per germline, CDR1 MNHNS and CDR2 SASEGT. DNA for the CDR3: TGTGCCAGCAGTTCCCAGGAAGTCTACGAGCAGTACTTC. It yields the protein CASSSQEVYEQYF.

The gene calls are TRBV18 and TRBJ2-2, with D perhaps TRBD2 (5 bases). V gave up 3 bases and J gave up 6 bases, with 14 bases separating them. The CDR3 has 15 residues. Germline lookup yields CDR1 KGHSH and CDR2 LQKENI. The CDR3 here is CASSPVGSTPGELFF. In DNA form, the CDR3 reads TGTGCCAGCTCACCTGTAGGGAGTACCCCCGGGGAGCTGTTTTTT.

The chain links TRBV2 to TRBJ1-2, with 8 bases aligning to TRBD1. The length of the CDR3 is 12 residues. J was trimmed by 7 bases and V by 6 bases; bases with no gene match: 4. The germline V gene encodes CDR1 SNHLY and CDR2 FYNNEI. The CDR3 sequence: CASRDRVFGYTF. CDR3 DNA: TGTGCCAGCAGGGACAGGGTATTTGGCTACACCTTC.

The CDR3 DNA follows: TGTGCCAGCAGGATAGGGACAGGGGGCTACAATGAGCAGTTCTTC. This sequence encodes CASRIGTGGYNEQFF. The rearrangement links TRBV27 to TRBJ2-1; 11 nucleotides agree with TRBD1. V lost 6 bases and J lost 3; bases outside the gene matches: 4. The length of the CDR3 is 15 residues. Germline V CDR1 and CDR2: MNHEY, SMNVEV (reference sequence).

V is TRBV7-2 and J is TRBJ1-2; D not certain. Germline V lookup: CDR1 SGHTA, CDR2 FQGNSA. Trimming stripped 1 base from V and 1 base from J, with 10 bases between. The CDR3 length is 15 residues. This CDR3 is CASSLVQEGNYGYTF. CDR3 coding DNA: TGTGCCAGCAGCTTAGTCCAGGAGGGTAACTATGGCTACACCTTC.